These 11 T cell receptor beta chains came from one sample sequenced in a study of early T cells in non-severe SARS-CoV-2 infection. Via MiXCR, TCRdb re-called the 5' RACE reads, giving one row per CDR3 protein. The sample carries tens of thousands of distinct CDR3 sequences, about 6% recorded once. Sequenced material: whole blood, taken at baseline. The receptors shown here come from an adult who was a healthcare worker with PCR-confirmed SARS-CoV-2 infection or an uninfected control (not recorded which).

This clonotype was found a few times. CDR3 in amino acids: CASSRGSNTEAFF. DNA for the CDR3: TGCGCCAGCAGTAGGGGGTCGAACACTGAAGCTTTCTTT. The rearrangement uses TRBV5-1 and TRBJ1-1, with D perhaps matching TRBD1 (6 bases). This CDR3 region has 13 residues. Germline V CDR1 and CDR2: SGHRS, YFSETQ. The ends were cut back, 5 bases at V and 1 base at J, with 9 bases in the middle.

This clonotype was detected ten times or more. V usage is TRBV7-3 and J usage is TRBJ1-3; 8 nucleotides agree with TRBD1. CDR1 and CDR2 from the germline V gene are SGHTA and FQGTGA. This CDR3 spans 15 amino acids. With V trimmed by 6 bases and J by 0 bases, 4 bases remained unmatched. Written as DNA, the CDR3 is TGTGCCAGCAGTCGACAGGGGACCTCTGGAAACACCATATATTTT. Its translation: CASSRQGTSGNTIYF. The full variable domain, its missing parts supplied by reference TRBV7-3 and TRBJ1-3, is GAGVSQTPSNKVTEKGKYVELRCDPISGHTALYWYRQSLGQGPEFLIYFQGTGAADDSGLPNDRFFAVRPEGSVSTLKIQRTERGDSAVYLCASSRQGTSGNTIYFGEGSWLTVV.

This clonotype was seen more than once but under ten times. V is TRBV6-5 and J is TRBJ2-3; D may correspond to TRBD1 or TRBD2 (5 bases each). The V gene lost 5 bases and the J gene lost 3 bases, with 15 bases spanning the gap. The CDR3 is made up of 15 amino acids. Germline CDR1 and CDR2: MNHEY and SVGAGI. The CDR3 protein is CASSTGDASTDTQYF. Here the CDR3 DNA reads TGTGCCAGCAGTACCGGGGACGCGTCGACAGATACGCAGTATTTT.

This clonotype was observed a handful of times. This rearrangement joins TRBV6-5 to TRBJ2-5; TRBD1 agrees at 10 bases. The germline CDR1 and CDR2 sequences are MNHEY and SVGAGI. The J segment lost 3 bases and the V segment lost 3 bases, leaving 16 bases of the junction unmatched. The CDR3 spans 19 residues. CDR3 DNA sequence: TGTGCCAGCAGTTATGCGCGGACAGGGGGAGATTATTCGAAAGAGACCCAGTACTTC. This gives the protein CASSYARTGGDYSKETQYF.

This clonotype was picked up a small number of times. The chain links TRBV6-2 or TRBV6-3 to TRBJ1-1, with D hard to call. The germline CDR1 and CDR2 sequences are MNHEY and SVGEGT. The CDR3 has 13 amino acids. Trimming left V 9 bases short and J 0 bases short, with 11 bases between. The CDR3 bases are TGTGCCAGTACGAGAACAGTGAACACTGAAGCTTTCTTT. This translates into CASTRTVNTEAFF.

This clonotype came up many times. The rearrangement uses TRBV12-3 or TRBV12-4 and TRBJ1-5; D gene uncertain. There are 14 residues in the CDR3. The V end lost 3 bases, the J end lost 7 bases, and 13 bases lay between the germline ends. CDR3 bases: TGTGCCAGCAGTTTGGGTGCGGGAAAACAGCCCCAGCATTTT. Amino acid sequence: CASSLGAGKQPQHF.

This clonotype was detected a few times. The chain has TRBV12-3 or TRBV12-4 and TRBJ2-7, with TRBD2 matching 8 bases. J lost 0 bases, V lost 4 bases, and 17 bases had no gene match. The CDR3 contains 19 residues. CDR3: CASSSRTFTSGGRSYEQYF. CDR3 nucleotide sequence: TGTGCCAGCAGTTCCCGGACATTTACAAGCGGGGGCCGCTCCTACGAGCAGTACTTC.

This clonotype was counted ten times or more. The V gene is TRBV4-1, the J gene TRBJ1-2, with no clear D. V lost 2 bases and J lost 0, with 7 bases in between. CDR1 MGHRA and CDR2 YSYEKL come from the germline V gene. The CDR3 runs 14 residues. The chain's CDR3 is CASSQREANYGYTF. The DNA for the CDR3 is TGCGCCAGCAGCCAACGGGAAGCTAACTATGGCTACACCTTC.

This clonotype was seen ten or more times. V gene TRBV11-2 combines with J gene TRBJ1-2, with TRBD1 as a possible D gene (5 bases). The germline gives CDR1 SGHAT, CDR2 FQNNGV. Trimming took off 5 bases at V and 4 bases at J, with 17 bases between the two ends. The CDR3 spans 15 residues. DNA for the CDR3: TGTGCCAGCAGCCGAAGGGCAGGGAGTACCTATGGCTACACCTTC. It translates to CASSRRAGSTYGYTF. The full variable domain, rest sourced from reference TRBV11-2 and TRBJ1-2, is EAGVAQSPRYKIIEKRQSVAFWCNPISGHATLYWYQQILGQGPKLLIQFQNNGVVDDSQLPKDRFSAERLKGVDSTLKIQPAKLEDSAVYLCASSRRAGSTYGYTFGSGTRLTVV.

This clonotype was picked up a small number of times. The rearrangement links TRBV15 to TRBJ2-7, with TRBD1 as a possible D gene (7 bases). CDR1 and CDR2 from the germline V gene are LNHNV and YYDKDF (reference sequence). The V gene lost 1 base and the J gene lost 2 bases, with 12 bases spanning the gap. This CDR3 comprises 15 residues. CDR3 sequence: CATSRAGRGAYEQYF. CDR3 coding DNA: TGTGCCACCAGCAGAGCCGGCAGGGGGGCCTACGAGCAGTACTTC.

This clonotype showed up just a few times. The J gene is TRBJ1-6, the V gene TRBV6-5, with 7 bases matching TRBD1. Germline CDR1 is MNHEY and CDR2 is SVGAGI. Losses at the gene ends were 5 bases for V and 8 bases for J; bases not matched to a gene: 9. The CDR3 extends over 15 amino acids. The CDR3 spells CASSRGGLGDSPLHF. Here the CDR3 DNA reads TGTGCCAGCAGTAGAGGGGGCCTGGGAGATTCACCCCTCCACTTT.